This T cell receptor beta chain came from a study of cytomegalovirus exposure and HLA in healthy donors. To note about this clone: Antigen specificity is unknown.

It was with 60 Vbeta and 13 Jbeta primers that the PCR ran. Only in-frame clones appear in the TCRdb table, and some are missing; sequencing was by immunoSEQ multiplex PCR. In the table there are about 140,000 clones, about three quarters of which are singletons. CDR3 length: 18 amino acids. Regarding the study as a whole: Earlier analysis yielded a pattern in which most TCR beta V segments were productive about 90% or about 30% of the time.

The source material was PBMCs. This clonotype was obtained from a male donor in good health and CMV-seropositive. The chain recombines TRBV21-1 with TRBJ2-3; the tabulated D call, TRBD2, remains unverified against the DNA. TRBV21-1 is reported as a pseudogene. In nucleotides, the CDR3 is TGTGCCAGCAGCAAAGCGGGGCGGGGGGGTGGGAGCACAGATACGCAGTATTTT. This gives the protein CASSKAGRGGGSTDTQYF.